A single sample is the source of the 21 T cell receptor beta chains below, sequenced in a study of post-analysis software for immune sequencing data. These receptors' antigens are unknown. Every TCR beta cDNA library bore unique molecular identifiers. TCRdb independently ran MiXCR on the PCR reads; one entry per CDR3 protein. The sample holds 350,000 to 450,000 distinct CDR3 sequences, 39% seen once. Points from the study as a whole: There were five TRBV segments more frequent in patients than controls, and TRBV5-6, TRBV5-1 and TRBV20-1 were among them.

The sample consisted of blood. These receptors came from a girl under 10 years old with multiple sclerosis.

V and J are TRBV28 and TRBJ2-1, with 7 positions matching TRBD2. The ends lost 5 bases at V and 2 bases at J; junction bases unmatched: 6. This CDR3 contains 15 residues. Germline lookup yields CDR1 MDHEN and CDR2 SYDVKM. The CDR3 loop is CASSQQRDPYNEQFF. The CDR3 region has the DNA TGTGCCAGCAGTCAACAGCGGGATCCCTACAATGAGCAGTTCTTC.

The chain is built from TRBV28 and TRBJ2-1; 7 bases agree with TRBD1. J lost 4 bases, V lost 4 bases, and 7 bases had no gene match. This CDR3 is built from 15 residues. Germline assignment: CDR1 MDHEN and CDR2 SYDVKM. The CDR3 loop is CASSSDRAPYNEQFF. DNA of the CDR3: TGTGCCAGCAGTTCCGACAGGGCCCCTTACAATGAGCAGTTCTTC.

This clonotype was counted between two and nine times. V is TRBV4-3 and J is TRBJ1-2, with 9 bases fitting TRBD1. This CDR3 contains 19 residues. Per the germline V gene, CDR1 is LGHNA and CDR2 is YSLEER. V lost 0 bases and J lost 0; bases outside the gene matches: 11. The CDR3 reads CASSQDLRQGVETNYGYTF. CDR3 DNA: TGCGCCAGCAGCCAAGATCTGAGACAGGGGGTTGAGACTAACTATGGCTACACCTTC.

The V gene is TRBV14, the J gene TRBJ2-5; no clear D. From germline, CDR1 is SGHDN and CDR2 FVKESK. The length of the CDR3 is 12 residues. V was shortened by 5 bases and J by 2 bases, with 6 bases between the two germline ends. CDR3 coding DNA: TGTGCCAGCAGCGCATTTCAAGAGACCCAGTACTTC. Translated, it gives CASSAFQETQYF.

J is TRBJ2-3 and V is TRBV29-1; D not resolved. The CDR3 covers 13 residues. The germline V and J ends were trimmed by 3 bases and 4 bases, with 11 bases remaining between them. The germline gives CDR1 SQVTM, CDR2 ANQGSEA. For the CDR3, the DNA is TGCAGCGTTGACGGGCCTCTCCCAGATACGCAGTATTTT. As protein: CSVDGPLPDTQYF.

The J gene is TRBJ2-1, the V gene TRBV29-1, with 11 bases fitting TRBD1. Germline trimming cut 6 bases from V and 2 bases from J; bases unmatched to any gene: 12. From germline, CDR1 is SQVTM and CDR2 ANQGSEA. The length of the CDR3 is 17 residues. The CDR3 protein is CSVLGGGQGVAYNEQFF. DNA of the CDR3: TGCAGCGTGCTGGGTGGGGGACAGGGGGTTGCCTACAATGAGCAGTTCTTC.

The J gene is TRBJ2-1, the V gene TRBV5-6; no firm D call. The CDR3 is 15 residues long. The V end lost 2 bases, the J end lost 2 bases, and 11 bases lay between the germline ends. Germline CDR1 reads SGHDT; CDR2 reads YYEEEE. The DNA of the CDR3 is TGTGCCAGCAGCTTCCAAACTTCACCCTACAATGAGCAGTTCTTC. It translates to CASSFQTSPYNEQFF.

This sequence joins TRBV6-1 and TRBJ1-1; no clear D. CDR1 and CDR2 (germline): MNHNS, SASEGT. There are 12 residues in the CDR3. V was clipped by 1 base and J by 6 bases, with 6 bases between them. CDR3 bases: TGTGCCAGCAGTGAAGGTAGATCTGAAGCTTTCTTT. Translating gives CASSEGRSEAFF.

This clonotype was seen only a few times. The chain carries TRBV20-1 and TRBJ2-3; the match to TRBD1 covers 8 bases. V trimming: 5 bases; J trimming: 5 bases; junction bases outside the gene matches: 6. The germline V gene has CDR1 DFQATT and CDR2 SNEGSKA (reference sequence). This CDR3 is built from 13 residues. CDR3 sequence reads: CSARRGPGDTQYF. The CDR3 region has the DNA TGCAGTGCTCGCAGGGGGCCGGGAGATACGCAGTATTTT.

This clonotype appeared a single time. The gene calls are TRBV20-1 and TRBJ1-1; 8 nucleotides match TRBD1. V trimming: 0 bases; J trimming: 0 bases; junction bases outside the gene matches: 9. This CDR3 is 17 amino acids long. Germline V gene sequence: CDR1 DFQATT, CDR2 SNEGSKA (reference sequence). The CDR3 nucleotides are TGCAGTGCTAGAGATCCTCCCGGACAGGGCATGAACACTGAAGCTTTCTTT. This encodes CSARDPPGQGMNTEAFF.

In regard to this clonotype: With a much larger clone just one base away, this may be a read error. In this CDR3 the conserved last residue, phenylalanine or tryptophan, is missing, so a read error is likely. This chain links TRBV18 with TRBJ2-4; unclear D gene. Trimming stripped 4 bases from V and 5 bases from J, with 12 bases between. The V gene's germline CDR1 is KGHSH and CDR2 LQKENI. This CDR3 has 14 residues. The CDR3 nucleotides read TGTGCCAGCTCACGACGTGTCAGCCAAAACATTCAGTACTGC. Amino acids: CASSRRVSQNIQYC.

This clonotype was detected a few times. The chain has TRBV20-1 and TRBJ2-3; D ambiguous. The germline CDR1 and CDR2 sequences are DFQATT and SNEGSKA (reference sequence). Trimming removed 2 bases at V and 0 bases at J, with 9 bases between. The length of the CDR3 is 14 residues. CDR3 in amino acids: CSARMLGSTDTQYF. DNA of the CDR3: TGCAGTGCTAGAATGCTGGGTAGCACAGATACGCAGTATTTT.

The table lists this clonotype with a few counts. Here the CDR3 reads CASSHRQGQETQYF. DNA for the CDR3: TGTGCCAGCTCCCACCGGCAGGGCCAAGAGACCCAGTACTTC. This chain uses TRBV12-3 or TRBV12-4 with TRBJ2-5, with a possible D match to TRBD1 (5 bases). The CDR3 is 14 residues long. Deletions cut 8 bases from V and 1 base from J, with 14 bases between.

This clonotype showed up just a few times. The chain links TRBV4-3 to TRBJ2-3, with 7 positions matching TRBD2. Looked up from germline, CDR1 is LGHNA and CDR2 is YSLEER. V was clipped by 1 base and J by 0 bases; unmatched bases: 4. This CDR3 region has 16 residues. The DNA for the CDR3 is TGCGCCAGCAGCCAAGTTGGGCGGGAGAGCACAGATACGCAGTATTTT. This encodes CASSQVGRESTDTQYF.

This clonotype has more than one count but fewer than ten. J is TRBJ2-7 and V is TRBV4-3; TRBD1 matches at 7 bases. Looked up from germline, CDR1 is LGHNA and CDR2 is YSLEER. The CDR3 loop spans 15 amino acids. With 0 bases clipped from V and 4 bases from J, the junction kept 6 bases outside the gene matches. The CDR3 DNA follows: TGCGCCAGCAGCCAAGAGACAGGGTCCGGGTACGAGCAGTACTTC. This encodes CASSQETGSGYEQYF.

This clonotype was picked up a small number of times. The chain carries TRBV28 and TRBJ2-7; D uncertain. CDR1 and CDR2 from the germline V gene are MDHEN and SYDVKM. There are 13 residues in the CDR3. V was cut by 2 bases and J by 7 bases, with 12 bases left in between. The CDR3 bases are TGTGCCAGCAGTTTAGGGTGGGCCCTTGAGCAGTACTTC. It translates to CASSLGWALEQYF.

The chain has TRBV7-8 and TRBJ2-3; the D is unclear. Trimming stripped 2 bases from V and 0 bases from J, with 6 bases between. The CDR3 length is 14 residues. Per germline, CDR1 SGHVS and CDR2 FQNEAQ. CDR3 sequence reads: CASSLPLSTDTQYF. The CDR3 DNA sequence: TGTGCCAGCAGCTTACCACTGAGCACAGATACGCAGTATTTT.

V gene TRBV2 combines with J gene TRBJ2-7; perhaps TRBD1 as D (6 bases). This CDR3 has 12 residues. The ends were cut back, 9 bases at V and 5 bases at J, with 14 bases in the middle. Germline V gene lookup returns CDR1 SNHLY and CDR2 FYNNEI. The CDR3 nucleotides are TGTGCCAGAGGACAGAACAGTAACGAGCAGTACTTC. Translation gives CARGQNSNEQYF.

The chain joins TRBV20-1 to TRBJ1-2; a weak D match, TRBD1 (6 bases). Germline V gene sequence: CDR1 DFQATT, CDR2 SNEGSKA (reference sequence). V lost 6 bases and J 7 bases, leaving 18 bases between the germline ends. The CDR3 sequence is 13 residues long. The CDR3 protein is CSAPNEGVGGYTF. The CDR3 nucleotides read TGCAGTGCCCCCAATGAGGGGGTAGGTGGCTACACCTTC.

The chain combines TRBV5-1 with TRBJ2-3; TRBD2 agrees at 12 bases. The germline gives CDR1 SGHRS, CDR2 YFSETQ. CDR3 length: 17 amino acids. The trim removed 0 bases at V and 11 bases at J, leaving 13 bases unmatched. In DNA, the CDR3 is TGCGCCAGCAGCTTGGCAAGGCTAGCGGGGGGGCCGGGAGGGCAGTATTTT. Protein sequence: CASSLARLAGGPGGQYF.

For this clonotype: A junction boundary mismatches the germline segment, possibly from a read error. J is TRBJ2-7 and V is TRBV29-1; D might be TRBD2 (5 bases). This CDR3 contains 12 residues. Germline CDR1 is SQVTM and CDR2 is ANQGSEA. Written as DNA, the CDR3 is TGCAACGTTCGACTGGGAGTGGTGGAGCAGTACTTC. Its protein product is CNVRLGVVEQYF.